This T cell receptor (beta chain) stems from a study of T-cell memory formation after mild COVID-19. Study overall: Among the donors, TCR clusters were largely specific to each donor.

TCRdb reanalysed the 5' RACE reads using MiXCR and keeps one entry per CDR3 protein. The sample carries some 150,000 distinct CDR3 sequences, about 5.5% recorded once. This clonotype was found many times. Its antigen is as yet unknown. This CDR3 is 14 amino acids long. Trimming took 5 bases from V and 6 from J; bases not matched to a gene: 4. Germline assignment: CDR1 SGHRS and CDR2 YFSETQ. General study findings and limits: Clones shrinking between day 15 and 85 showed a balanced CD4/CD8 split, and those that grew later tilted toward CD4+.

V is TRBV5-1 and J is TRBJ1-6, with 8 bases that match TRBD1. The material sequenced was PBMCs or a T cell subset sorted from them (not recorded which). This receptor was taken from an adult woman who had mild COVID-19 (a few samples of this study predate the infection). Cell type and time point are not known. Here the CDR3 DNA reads TGCGCCAGCAGGCCTGACAGGGGTAATTCACCCCTCCACTTT. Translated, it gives CASRPDRGNSPLHF.